The T cell receptor (beta chain) described here comes from a study of blood T cells in healthy people across ages. This clonotype was seen more than once but under ten times. The use of a sample-barcoded 5' primer and a J-beta primer mix characterized a second PCR of about 7 to 12 cycles. From the 5' RACE reads, TCRdb called clonotypes with MiXCR, one entry per CDR3 protein. The data show around 700,000 distinct CDR3 sequences, approximately 25% seen once. V was cut by 6 bases and J by 4 bases, with 10 bases left in between. CDR1 is MNHEY and CDR2 is SMNVEV in the germline V gene (reference sequence). The CDR3 runs to 13 residues. A further study also used this sample, focusing on T cells of mothers and their children. As reported in that work: Each mother gave over 8 million TCR beta CDR3 reads; each child, roughly 3.1 million. Related mother-child pairs showed slightly higher but non-significant overlap than unrelated pairs.

This chain uses TRBV27 with TRBJ1-5, with D hard to call. The sample taken for sequencing was blood. The source of this sequence is a boy aged 5-17 years in good health. The CDR3 loop reads CASSYGLNQPQHF. The CDR3 DNA reads TGTGCCAGCAGCTACGGACTGAATCAGCCCCAGCATTTT.